The clone carrying this TCR beta chain has at least ten counts. CDR1 and CDR2 (germline): DFQATT, SNEGSKA (reference sequence). V trimming: 6 bases; J trimming: 3 bases; junction bases outside the gene matches: 6. The CDR3 has 14 amino acids. Library construction for TCR beta used iRepertoire HTBI primers and Arm-PCR of CDR3 regions. Using its own MiXCR run on the multiplex PCR reads, TCRdb lists one record per CDR3 protein. Of 350,000 to 400,000 distinct CDR3 sequences listed, around 16% are singletons. The data derive from a study of regulatory T cells in long-lasting Graves disease. The time point: newly diagnosed GD, antithyroid drugs for less than 3 months. Construction of the TCR library relied on RNA isolated from PBMCs. These data also formed part of another study, on T cells in Graves' hyperthyroidism and ophthalmopathy. That investigation notes: Those patients with uncontrolled infection, other autoimmune disease, pregnancy or lactation were excluded. Orbital computed tomography and thyroid ultrasound, together with serum TRAb and thyroxine and clinical symptoms, were used for diagnoses. Expanded thyroid clonotypes (above 0.001) were mostly also found in blood.

The clonotype comes from a woman between 18 and 29 years old with Graves disease. The chain employs TRBV20-1 and TRBJ2-3; 10 bases agree with TRBD1. The starting material was peripheral blood mononuclear cells (PBMCs), obtained at new diagnosis, from a patient treated with antithyroid drugs. The CDR3 nucleotides are TGCAGTGCGTGGGACAGGGGCCAAACAGATACGCAGTATTTT. It specifies CSAWDRGQTDTQYF.